This TCR beta chain was captured in a study of cytomegalovirus exposure and HLA in healthy donors. Sequencing was performed with immunoSEQ multiplex PCR; in TCRdb, only in-frame clones are kept and a portion is missing. The sample lists 160,000 or so clones; roughly 86% were seen once. CDR1 is SGHNT and CDR2 is YYREEE in the germline V gene (reference sequence). The CDR3 has 18 residues. V trimming: 0 bases; J trimming: 0 bases; junction bases outside the gene matches: 9. J is TRBJ2-4 and V is TRBV5-4; TRBD1 matches at 7 bases. This sequence originates from a man between 18 and 35 years old in good health and CMV-seropositive. The specimen sequenced was PBMCs. DNA for the CDR3: TGTGCCAGCAGCTTGGTCTTAGGGGGCTCTCTAGCCAAAAACATTCAGTACTTC. Amino acids: CASSLVLGGSLAKNIQYF.